Reported below is one T cell receptor (beta chain). Antigen unknown. This sample stems from a study of cytomegalovirus exposure and HLA in healthy donors. Findings and limits, study-wide: Common viral pathogens were later found to be apparently linked to several of the most significant clusters. Reportedly, fewer N-insertions than the roughly 700-donor mean appeared in an Asian-associated ancestry cluster in a later analysis. Analysis was carried out at a later point, and it linked a missense DCLRE1C variant to TCR beta V- and J-gene trimming. Follow-up analysis found HLA locus-dependent TCR association rates, highest for DRB1 and lowest for HLA-C.

With 60 Vbeta and 13 Jbeta primers, the PCR was carried out. The data were produced by immunoSEQ multiplex PCR, yet TCRdb's version contains in-frame clones alone and is incomplete. The sample totals 77,000 or so clones. The source material was PBMCs. This TCR was sampled from a man aged 25-40 years in good health and CMV-seronegative.

Here the CDR3 reads CASSFGTGMVGELFF. The CDR3 DNA reads TGTGCCAGCAGTTTCGGGACAGGGATGGTCGGGGAGCTGTTTTTT. The rearrangement uses TRBV28 and TRBJ2-2; TRBD1 aligns across 9 bases. Germline-derived CDR1 and CDR2 are MDHEN and SYDVKM. V gave up 3 bases and J gave up 7 bases; unmatched junction bases: 6. The CDR3 spans 15 residues.